The 24 T cell receptor beta chains in this list originate from one sample, sequenced in a study of shared clonotypes between healthy human individuals. Profiled with immunoSEQ multiplex PCR; TCRdb holds only in-frame clones, not every one. Among around 1.1 million clones listed, approximately 80% were seen once. The sample was memory CD4+ T cells from PBMCs. Documented subset: CD45RA-negative fraction. The receptors originated from a man aged 18 to 30 in good health. Some clones in this sample may be carry-over from other donors' samples.

This chain connects TRBV7-8 to TRBJ2-5, with D perhaps matching TRBD1 or TRBD2 (5 bases each). Per germline, CDR1 SGHVS and CDR2 FQNEAQ. V shed 5 bases and J shed 3 bases, with 16 bases lying between them. This CDR3 comprises 15 residues. Written as DNA, the CDR3 is TGTGCCAGCAGCGGATACGGGACCCGGGAAGAGACCCAGTACTTC. As protein: CASSGYGTREETQYF.

This chain joins TRBV19 and TRBJ1-2; D is undetermined. This CDR3 region has 13 residues. Trimming removed 10 bases from V and 6 bases from J, with 18 bases in between. Germline CDR1 LNHDA, CDR2 SQIVND (reference sequence). CDR3 DNA sequence: TGTGCCACCCACGAGTCAAGTTACGATGGCTACACCTTC. Translated: CATHESSYDGYTF.

The chain has TRBV28 and TRBJ1-5; 9 bases match TRBD1. The length of the CDR3 is 15 residues. Trimming took 6 bases from V and 4 from J; bases not matched to a gene: 7. Germline V gene lookup returns CDR1 MDHEN and CDR2 SYDVKM. This chain's CDR3 is CASSTGGRENQPQHF. The CDR3 region has the DNA TGTGCCAGCAGCACAGGGGGCAGAGAGAATCAGCCCCAGCATTTT.

J is TRBJ1-1 and V is TRBV6-5; 10 positions agree with TRBD1. The V and J ends lost 4 bases and 2 bases, in that order; junction bases with no gene match: 4. Germline V gene lookup returns CDR1 MNHEY and CDR2 SVGAGI. The CDR3 is 15 amino acids. CDR3 sequence reads: CASSFSTGGNTEAFF. In nucleotides, the CDR3 is TGTGCCAGCAGTTTTTCGACAGGGGGCAACACTGAAGCTTTCTTT.

The rearrangement joins TRBV5-1 to TRBJ2-2; D gene uncertain. V was pared by 0 bases and J by 1 base, with 7 bases between. The CDR3 extends over 15 amino acids. Germline V gives CDR1 SGHRS, CDR2 YFSETQ. The CDR3, as DNA: TGCGCCAGCAGCTTGGAAATCGGGAACACCGGGGAGCTGTTTTTT. Translation gives CASSLEIGNTGELFF. Based on the CDR3 plus reference TRBV5-1 and TRBJ2-2, the full variable domain is KAGVTQTPRYLIKTRGQQVTLSCSPISGHRSVSWYQQTPGQGLQFLFEYFSETQRNKGNFPGRFSGRQFSNSRSEMNVSTLELGDSALYLCASSLEIGNTGELFFGEGSRLTVL.

As to this clone: This CDR3 is also generated by other DNA sequences in the sample. The chain carries TRBV18 and TRBJ2-5, with TRBD1 identical over 7 bases. The trim removed 6 bases at V and 4 bases at J, leaving 5 bases unmatched. This CDR3 is built from 13 residues. Looked up from germline, CDR1 is KGHSH and CDR2 is LQKENI. CDR3 amino acids: CASSPNRGETQYF. The CDR3 DNA is TGTGCCAGCTCCCCAAACAGGGGAGAGACCCAGTACTTC.

The table lists this clone with a count of one. This chain uses TRBV19 with TRBJ2-3; D is ambiguous. This CDR3 has 13 residues. V was shortened by 7 bases and J by 6 bases, with 14 bases between the two germline ends. The germline V gene encodes CDR1 LNHDA and CDR2 SQIVND (reference sequence). CDR3 sequence: CASMPFAADTQYF. The CDR3 region has the DNA TGTGCCAGTATGCCGTTTGCTGCGGATACGCAGTATTTT.

This chain connects TRBV6-8 to TRBJ2-4; 10 positions agree with TRBD2. Germline CDR1 is MNHGY and CDR2 is SAAAGT. The CDR3 runs 17 residues. V gave up 7 bases and J gave up 0 bases; unmatched junction bases: 9. The CDR3 bases are TGTGCCAGCATTAGTCTAGCGGGGGCGGGAGCCAAAAACATTCAGTACTTC. Protein product: CASISLAGAGAKNIQYF.

The V call is TRBV10-3, the J call TRBJ2-2; possibly TRBD2 for D (6 bases). Trimming removed 7 bases at V and 0 bases at J, with 9 bases between. The CDR3 is made up of 14 amino acids. Per germline, CDR1 ENHRY and CDR2 SYGVKD. The DNA of the CDR3 is TGTGCCATCACGGGGGATTCGAACACCGGGGAGCTGTTTTTT. As protein: CAITGDSNTGELFF.

This sequence joins TRBV7-8 and TRBJ1-5; 9 bases are a match to TRBD1. The CDR3 is 16 residues long. The J segment lost 7 bases and the V segment lost 3 bases, leaving 10 bases of the junction unmatched. Germline lookup yields CDR1 SGHVS and CDR2 FQNEAQ. The CDR3 reads CASSFNRDRVGQPQHF. The CDR3 region has the DNA TGTGCCAGCAGCTTCAACCGGGACAGGGTAGGACAGCCCCAGCATTTT.

A word on this clone: One base separates it from a far larger clone, so it is likely a read error. The genes are TRBV7-6 and TRBJ2-3; D ambiguous. CDR3 length: 11 amino acids. Germline loops: CDR1 SGHVS, CDR2 FNYEAQ. Trimming stripped 2 bases from V and 4 bases from J, with 1 base between. CDR3 region: CASSLSDTQYF. Written as DNA, the CDR3 is TGTGCCAGCAGCTTATCAGATACGCAGTATTTT.

A word on this clone: The same CDR3 also results from other DNA sequences found in this sample. J is TRBJ2-7 and V is TRBV7-2; 9 nucleotides match TRBD2. CDR1 and CDR2 from the germline V gene are SGHTA and FQGNSA. After removal of 1 base from V and 3 bases from J, the junction contained 4 bases not matched to a gene. This CDR3 spans 15 amino acids. CDR3 sequence: CASSLGLAGSYEQYF. CDR3 DNA: TGTGCCAGCAGCTTAGGGCTAGCGGGAAGCTACGAGCAGTACTTC.

This clone was picked up a small number of times. The gene calls are TRBV28 and TRBJ2-7, with D perhaps matching TRBD1 (5 bases). Deletions cut 3 bases from V and 7 bases from J, with 22 bases between. This CDR3 region has 16 residues. The V gene's germline CDR1 is MDHEN and CDR2 SYDVKM. The CDR3 here is CASSFMELQGGEEQYF. DNA of the CDR3: TGTGCCAGCAGTTTCATGGAATTGCAGGGTGGAGAGGAGCAGTACTTC.

The chain combines TRBV18 with TRBJ1-2, with D tentatively TRBD1 (5 bases). Per germline, CDR1 KGHSH and CDR2 LQKENI. V dropped 3 bases and J dropped 5 bases, with 13 bases sitting between them. CDR3 length equals 14 residues. CDR3 coding DNA: TGTGCCAGCTCACCCCGGGACGGTGGATATGGCTACACCTTC. As protein: CASSPRDGGYGYTF.

This chain uses TRBV6-1 with TRBJ2-3; 12 bases align to TRBD2. Germline trimming cut 6 bases from V and 1 base from J; bases unmatched to any gene: 2. This CDR3 spans 15 amino acids. Germline V gene lookup returns CDR1 MNHNS and CDR2 SASEGT. The CDR3 DNA reads as TGTGCCAGCAGCGCTAGCGGGAGGGGCACAGATACGCAGTATTTT. This sequence encodes CASSASGRGTDTQYF.

The gene calls are TRBV7-3 and TRBJ1-2; D possibly corresponds to TRBD1 (6 bases). V was trimmed by 1 base and J by 5 bases, leaving 17 bases between them. Per germline, CDR1 SGHTA and CDR2 FQGTGA. CDR3 length equals 16 residues. The CDR3 loop reads CASSLRGPGEAYGYTF. DNA of the CDR3: TGTGCCAGCAGCTTAAGAGGACCAGGGGAGGCTTATGGCTACACCTTC. Combining the CDR3 with reference TRBV7-3 and TRBJ1-2 gives the whole variable domain GAGVSQTPSNKVTEKGKYVELRCDPISGHTALYWYRQSLGQGPEFLIYFQGTGAADDSGLPNDRFFAVRPEGSVSTLKIQRTERGDSAVYLCASSLRGPGEAYGYTFGSGTRLTVV.

Remarks on this clone: A far larger clone is just one base off, so this is likely a read error. J is TRBJ1-2 and V is TRBV30; D unresolved. Per the germline V gene, CDR1 is GTSNPN and CDR2 is SVGIG (reference sequence). The CDR3 runs to 13 residues. In nucleotides, the CDR3 is TGTGCCTGGAGTGTAGAAGCCTCGTATGGCTACGCCTTC. Its translation: CAWSVEASYGYAF. Full variable domain (missing parts from reference TRBV30 and TRBJ1-2): SQTIHQWPATLVQPVGSPLSLECTVEGTSNPNLYWYRQAAGRGLQLLFYSVGIGQISSEVPQNLSASRPQDRQFILSSKKLLLSDSGFYLCAWSVEASYGYAFGSGTRLTVV.

J is TRBJ2-5 and V is TRBV28; perhaps TRBD2 as D (5 bases). The V end lost 8 bases, the J end lost 5 bases, and 15 bases lay between the germline ends. From germline, CDR1 is MDHEN and CDR2 SYDVKM. This CDR3 has 13 amino acids. This chain's CDR3 is CASFTGLPETQYF. The CDR3 DNA reads TGTGCCAGCTTTACGGGGTTACCGGAGACCCAGTACTTC.

V is TRBV7-8 and J is TRBJ1-3; unclear D gene. This CDR3 is 16 amino acids long. Germline values: CDR1 SGHVS, CDR2 FQNEAQ. Trimming took off 2 bases at V and 3 bases at J, with 14 bases between the two ends. CDR3 coding DNA: TGTGCCAGCAGCTTACGAGTGAGTCGATATGGAAACACCATATATTTT. This translates into CASSLRVSRYGNTIYF.

V is TRBV28 and J is TRBJ2-1; 7 nucleotides agree with TRBD1. The CDR3 is made up of 14 amino acids. The trim removed 7 bases at V and 9 bases at J, leaving 12 bases unmatched. Germline V gene lookup returns CDR1 MDHEN and CDR2 SYDVKM. CDR3 in amino acids: CASIPGGNGVEQFF. CDR3 DNA: TGTGCCAGCATCCCAGGGGGTAACGGGGTTGAGCAGTTCTTC.

J is TRBJ1-5 and V is TRBV15; no reliable D call. Germline V gene sequence: CDR1 LNHNV, CDR2 YYDKDF (reference sequence). This CDR3 has 19 residues. Trimming cost V 0 bases and J 2 bases, with 20 bases left between them. The CDR3: CATSRDSGSGVKGNQPQHF. CDR3 sequence (DNA): TGTGCCACCAGCAGAGATTCGGGGTCAGGAGTAAAGGGCAATCAGCCCCAGCATTTT.

The rearrangement uses TRBV11-2 and TRBJ1-4; 9 nucleotides match TRBD1. Germline assignment: CDR1 SGHAT and CDR2 FQNNGV. The V segment lost 5 bases and the J segment 4 bases; nucleotides outside the gene matches: 11. The CDR3 is made up of 17 amino acids. The CDR3 nucleotides read TGTGCCAGCAGCGCAACTCGACCGGGACAGGGTAATGAAAAACTGTTTTTT. This sequence encodes CASSATRPGQGNEKLFF.

The CDR3 DNA reads as TGTGCCAGTAGTAGAGACAGGGATCCCGGGGAGCTGTTTTTT. This gives the protein CASSRDRDPGELFF. This chain uses TRBV19 with TRBJ2-2, with 7 nucleotides matching TRBD1. This CDR3 region has 14 residues. Germline V gene data show CDR1 as LNHDA and CDR2 as SQIVND (reference sequence). Trimming at V came to 4 bases and at J to 6 bases, leaving 5 bases not matched to a gene.

V usage is TRBV29-1 and J usage is TRBJ2-3; 9 nucleotides agree with TRBD2. The V and J ends lost 7 bases and 5 bases, in that order; junction bases with no gene match: 7. The CDR3 is made up of 13 amino acids. Germline V gives CDR1 SQVTM, CDR2 ANQGSEA. The CDR3 loop reads CSAIAGVQDTQYF. DNA for the CDR3: TGCAGCGCAATAGCGGGAGTTCAAGATACGCAGTATTTT.